This TCR beta chain was identified during a study of cytomegalovirus exposure and HLA in healthy donors. Background on the study: The Caucasian-associated ancestry cluster contained 65% to 85% of the roughly 390 genotyped donors. Study-wide results and limits: What a later analysis showed was that several of the most significant clusters appeared linked to common viral pathogens. Despite most TCR sequences being rare, some public TCRs occurred in many donors.

Researchers ran the PCR with 60 Vbeta and 13 Jbeta primers. Generated by immunoSEQ multiplex PCR, the TCRdb table keeps only in-frame clones and is missing some. This table has roughly 100,000 clones, over 80% appearing once. About this clone itself: The antigen remains unidentified.

CDR3 length: 14 residues. V lost 5 bases, J lost 3 bases, and 13 bases lay in between. CDR1 is MGHDK and CDR2 is SYGVNS in the germline V gene. The material sequenced was PBMCs. The chain combines TRBV25-1 with TRBJ1-1, with D unclear. This sequence originates from a man aged 18 to 30 in good health and CMV-seronegative. The CDR3: CASSPPARDTEAFF. In DNA, the CDR3 is TGTGCCAGCAGTCCCCCGGCGAGGGACACTGAAGCTTTCTTT.